Listed here are 16 T cell receptor beta chains from one sample, sequenced in a study of blood T cell repertoires in COVID-19. TCRdb's table, derived via immunoSEQ multiplex PCR, lists solely in-frame clones and lacks some. The table shows around 370,000 clones, with 90% to 95% occurring only once. The sequencing input was peripheral blood. Source of these receptors: a woman in her late teens or twenties who had recovered from COVID-19.

The chain employs TRBV19 and TRBJ2-3; 7 positions agree with TRBD2. The germline V gene has CDR1 LNHDA and CDR2 SQIVND (reference sequence). The CDR3 covers 14 residues. Germline trimming cut 5 bases from V and 5 bases from J; bases unmatched to any gene: 7. CDR3 sequence (DNA): TGTGCCAGTAGTGGTGCGGGAGCGGGAGATACGCAGTATTTT. It is translated as CASSGAGAGDTQYF.

The chain couples TRBV15 to TRBJ2-5; perhaps TRBD1 as D (5 bases). The germline CDR1 and CDR2 sequences are LNHNV and YYDKDF (reference sequence). The ends were cut back, 0 bases at V and 1 base at J, with 9 bases in the middle. This CDR3 is 15 amino acids long. Written as DNA, the CDR3 is TGTGCCACCAGCAGAGATCCCAGGGCCCAAGAGACCCAGTACTTC. Amino acid sequence: CATSRDPRAQETQYF. The whole variable domain, filled in from reference TRBV15 and TRBJ2-5, reads DAMVIQNPRYQVTQFGKPVTLSCSQTLNHNVMYWYQQKSSQAPKLLFHYYDKDFNNEADTPDNFQSRRPNTSFCFLDIRSPGLGDTAMYLCATSRDPRAQETQYFGPGTRLLVL.

The DNA of the CDR3 is TGTGCCAGCAGCCCTAGGGATTGGGGACAGTCAGGTCAGCCCCAGCATTTT. As protein: CASSPRDWGQSGQPQHF. The chain carries TRBV7-8 and TRBJ1-5; 7 bases fit TRBD1. CDR3 length: 17 amino acids. The trim removed 5 bases at V and 6 bases at J, leaving 16 bases unmatched. The germline V gene encodes CDR1 SGHVS and CDR2 FQNEAQ. Combining the CDR3 with reference TRBV7-8 and TRBJ1-5 gives the whole variable domain GAGVSQSPRYKVAKRGQDVALRCDPISGHVSLFWYQQALGQGPEFLTYFQNEAQLDKSGLPSDRFFAERPEGSVSTLKIQRTQQEDSAVYLCASSPRDWGQSGQPQHFGDGTRLSIL.

The count of this clone is one. Here the CDR3 reads CASSLGDRRMNFEAFF. CDR3 DNA sequence: TGTGCCAGCAGCTTGGGGGACAGGAGAATGAACTTTGAAGCTTTCTTT. The chain has TRBV5-4 and TRBJ1-1; 8 nucleotides agree with TRBD1. Germline CDR1 SGHNT, CDR2 YYREEE (reference sequence). The CDR3 consists of 16 residues. J gave up 7 bases and V 0 bases, and 11 bases lay outside the gene matches.

This clone was picked up one time. The J gene is TRBJ2-1, the V gene TRBV6-2 or TRBV6-3; no clear D. CDR1 is MNHEY, CDR2 SVGEGT, per germline. Trimming took off 4 bases at V and 5 bases at J, with 6 bases between the two ends. The CDR3 covers 12 residues. CDR3 bases: TGTGCCAGCAGTTTATTTCACAATGAGCAGTTCTTC. Its protein is CASSLFHNEQFF.

The chain links TRBV5-5 to TRBJ2-5; D perhaps matches TRBD2 (5 bases). Germline V gives CDR1 SGHKS, CDR2 YYEKEE (reference sequence). The ends were cut back, 2 bases at V and 5 bases at J, with 10 bases in the middle. The CDR3 spans 13 residues. CDR3 sequence reads: CASSFGGWETQYF. The CDR3, as DNA: TGTGCCAGCAGCTTCGGAGGCTGGGAGACCCAGTACTTC.

This sequence joins TRBV11-3 and TRBJ2-1; D uncertain. Germline CDR1 is SGHNT and CDR2 is YENEEA. CDR3 length: 16 amino acids. V was clipped by 1 base and J by 0 bases, with 10 bases between them. The CDR3 loop is CASSLGPGASYNEQFF. CDR3 DNA sequence: TGTGCCAGCAGCTTAGGCCCGGGTGCCTCCTACAATGAGCAGTTCTTC.

The chain joins TRBV7-9 to TRBJ1-6; D remains ambiguous. Germline V CDR1 and CDR2: SEHNR, FQNEAQ (reference sequence). CDR3 length: 15 residues. V was cut by 5 bases and J by 7 bases, with 15 bases left in between. CDR3 nucleotide sequence: TGTGCCAGCAGCCCAAGGGAGGGAAGAAATTCACCCCTCCACTTT. Its protein is CASSPREGRNSPLHF.

V and J are TRBV5-4 and TRBJ1-4, with D maybe TRBD1 (5 bases). V gave up 1 base and J gave up 6 bases, with 13 bases separating them. This CDR3 is 15 amino acids long. Germline CDR1 SGHNT, CDR2 YYREEE (reference sequence). Written as DNA, the CDR3 is TGTGCCAGCAGCTTGCGTGGGGGGGGAGATGAAAAACTGTTTTTT. The encoded protein is CASSLRGGGDEKLFF.

Note on this clone: Other nucleotide sequences in the sample specify the same CDR3. The chain carries TRBV15 and TRBJ2-1, with D possibly being TRBD2 (5 bases). The CDR3 has 16 amino acids. V was shortened by 1 base and J by 0 bases, with 10 bases between the two germline ends. Germline V gene data show CDR1 as LNHNV and CDR2 as YYDKDF (reference sequence). The CDR3: CATSRVRGSSYNEQFF. The CDR3 nucleotides are TGTGCCACCAGCAGAGTTAGAGGGAGCTCCTACAATGAGCAGTTCTTC.

This chain connects TRBV4-3 to TRBJ1-4; no definite D call. The CDR3 sequence is 15 residues long. V was pared by 5 bases and J by 7 bases, with 17 bases between. Germline loops: CDR1 LGHNA, CDR2 YSLEER. The CDR3 spells CASSIFAGGREKLFF. The DNA for the CDR3 is TGCGCCAGCAGCATATTTGCAGGAGGCCGTGAAAAACTGTTTTTT.

V and J are TRBV27 and TRBJ2-1, with no clear D. The CDR3 loop spans 16 amino acids. Germline V gene data show CDR1 as MNHEY and CDR2 as SMNVEV (reference sequence). Between the trimmed V and J ends, which lost 2 bases and 0 bases, there was a span of 11 bases. The CDR3 spells CASSLKAFSSYNEQFF. The CDR3 coding sequence is TGTGCCAGCAGTTTAAAAGCCTTTAGCTCCTACAATGAGCAGTTCTTC.

The gene calls are TRBV28 and TRBJ1-5; no firm D call. Germline CDR1 and CDR2: MDHEN and SYDVKM. The ends were cut back, 5 bases at V and 3 bases at J, with 14 bases in the middle. This CDR3 region has 15 residues. The CDR3: CASSDLYVVNQPQHF. The CDR3 DNA is TGTGCCAGCAGTGACTTGTACGTAGTCAATCAGCCCCAGCATTTT.

The J gene is TRBJ2-2, the V gene TRBV18, with a tentative D call TRBD2 (5 bases). Germline CDR1 KGHSH, CDR2 LQKENI. This CDR3 contains 15 residues. Trimming removed 0 bases at V and 6 bases at J, with 11 bases between. The CDR3 reads CASSPPSLAAGELFF. CDR3 nucleotides: TGTGCCAGCTCACCACCATCTCTAGCAGCCGGGGAGCTGTTTTTT.

This chain uses TRBV5-1 with TRBJ1-6, with D tentatively TRBD1 (6 bases). V lost 4 bases, J lost 0 bases, and 14 bases lay in between. The CDR3 has 17 amino acids. Germline loops: CDR1 SGHRS, CDR2 YFSETQ. The CDR3 coding sequence is TGCGCCAGCAGCGATATCGACAGGAGCTCCTATAATTCACCCCTCCACTTT. It translates to CASSDIDRSSYNSPLHF.

CDR3 residues: CASRKRTGGTAGNTIYF. For the CDR3, the DNA is TGCGCCAGCAGAAAGAGGACAGGGGGAACCGCTGGAAACACCATATATTTT. The chain joins TRBV10-2 to TRBJ1-3; the match to TRBD1 covers 10 bases. Trimming at V came to 6 bases and at J to 2 bases, leaving 10 bases not matched to a gene. Germline CDR1 WSHSY, CDR2 SAAADI. This CDR3 is built from 17 residues.